The 19 T cell receptor beta chains below come from one sample, sequenced in a study of cytomegalovirus exposure and HLA in healthy donors (dated by TCRdb to 2015 to 2018). Library preparation used the immunoSEQ multiplex PCR assay. For the multiplex PCR, a mixture combining 60 forward primers for TCR Vbeta segments and 13 reverse primers for TCR Jbeta segments was used. The table comes from immuneACCESS by way of TCRdb, which keeps in-frame sequences with V and J called. Part of the clones is missing from these tables; in studies checked, under half for an unresolved V gene and the rest for unknown reasons. The sample table holds about 190,000 clones, of which approximately 85% were seen once. Clones ranked in the top ten supply roughly 0.8% of the sample. The sample consisted of PBMCs. The receptor set was obtained from a woman younger than 35 in good health and CMV-seronegative.

V and J are TRBV7-9 and TRBJ2-7; 10 bases are shared with TRBD2. V dropped 7 bases and J dropped 5; count of bases not matched to a gene: 8. This CDR3 region has 14 residues. Per the germline V gene, CDR1 is SEHNR and CDR2 is FQNEAQ (reference sequence). The CDR3 region has the DNA TGTGCCAGCATTCAGACTAGCGGGCACCACGAGCAGTACTTC. It codes for CASIQTSGHHEQYF.

The chain is built from TRBV29-1 and TRBJ2-2; a possible D gene is TRBD2 (6 bases). CDR3 length: 15 amino acids. Germline V gene sequence: CDR1 SQVTM, CDR2 ANQGSEA. Trimming shortened V by 3 bases and J by 5 bases, and 16 bases separated the two germline ends. The CDR3 nucleotides are TGCAGCGTTGATTTGTGGGAGGTGGATACCGGGGAGCTGTTTTTT. The encoded protein is CSVDLWEVDTGELFF.

This chain links TRBV5-1 with TRBJ2-5; the match to TRBD1 covers 7 bases. V was pared by 0 bases and J by 3 bases, with 5 bases of the junction left unmatched. The CDR3 spans 15 residues. The germline V gene has CDR1 SGHRS and CDR2 YFSETQ. The CDR3 loop is CASSLARQGEETQYF. The DNA for the CDR3 is TGCGCCAGCAGCTTGGCCCGGCAGGGGGAAGAGACCCAGTACTTC.

The chain recombines TRBV4-2 with TRBJ1-5; D is unresolved. The germline CDR1 and CDR2 sequences are LGHNA and YNFKEQ. The CDR3 spans 16 residues. With 0 bases removed from V and 0 bases from J, the gap between germline ends came to 9 bases. CDR3 in amino acids: CASSQDPGYSNQPQHF. CDR3 nucleotide sequence: TGTGCCAGCAGCCAAGATCCAGGTTATAGCAATCAGCCCCAGCATTTT.

This chain connects TRBV15 to TRBJ1-5; D unresolved. The V end lost 0 bases, the J end lost 3 bases, and 9 bases lay between the germline ends. The CDR3 runs 15 residues. Germline V lookup: CDR1 LNHNV, CDR2 YYDKDF (reference sequence). The DNA of the CDR3 is TGTGCCACCAGCAGAGATCCTGACACCAATCAGCCCCAGCATTTT. Translation gives CATSRDPDTNQPQHF.

In this sample, this clone turned up once. The rearrangement joins TRBV6-5 to TRBJ1-5, with a weak D call TRBD1 (5 bases). Germline V gene data show CDR1 as MNHEY and CDR2 as SVGAGI. The CDR3 is made up of 14 amino acids. The germline V and J ends were trimmed by 8 bases and 2 bases, with 13 bases remaining between them. CDR3 in DNA: TGTGCCAGCGGCACCCAGGGTGGCAATCAGCCCCAGCATTTT. It translates to CASGTQGGNQPQHF.

This clone has a handful of counts. The chain carries TRBV5-1 and TRBJ2-7; D gene unclear. Germline V lookup: CDR1 SGHRS, CDR2 YFSETQ. There are 15 residues in the CDR3. Trimming left V 2 bases short and J 3 bases short, with 15 bases between. The CDR3 loop reads CASSLNSNFNYEQYF. The CDR3, as DNA: TGCGCCAGCAGCTTAAACAGCAACTTCAACTACGAGCAGTACTTC.

V usage is TRBV7-9 and J usage is TRBJ2-1; TRBD1 agrees at 11 bases. CDR1 is SEHNR, CDR2 FQNEAQ, per germline (reference sequence). CDR3 size: 15 residues. Trimming removed 1 base from V and 9 bases from J; junction bases left unmatched: 5. Here the CDR3 reads CASSLEDRGRAEQFF. For the CDR3, the DNA is TGTGCCAGCAGCTTAGAGGACAGGGGGCGGGCTGAGCAGTTCTTC.

The rearrangement joins TRBV19 to TRBJ2-1, with 7 bases matching TRBD2. In germline, CDR1 is LNHDA, CDR2 SQIVND (reference sequence). J was trimmed by 0 bases and V by 8 bases; bases with no gene match: 13. The CDR3 contains 17 residues. The CDR3 nucleotides read TGTGCCAGTTCGACCGTCATGGGCGGGAGCTCCTACAATGAGCAGTTCTTC. Translated: CASSTVMGGSSYNEQFF.

The V call is TRBV6-5, the J call TRBJ2-3; D possibly corresponds to TRBD2 (6 bases). CDR1 and CDR2 (germline): MNHEY, SVGAGI. V was pared by 9 bases and J by 3 bases, with 16 bases between. The CDR3 runs to 14 residues. The CDR3 bases are TGTGCCAGTTCCAGGCGGGGTCAAACAGATACGCAGTATTTT. This gives the protein CASSRRGQTDTQYF.

The chain links TRBV7-9 to TRBJ1-1, with 7 bases fitting TRBD1. CDR3 length equals 15 residues. The germline V gene encodes CDR1 SEHNR and CDR2 FQNEAQ (reference sequence). With 5 bases clipped from V and 7 bases from J, the junction kept 13 bases outside the gene matches. CDR3 bases: TGTGCCAGCAGCCTAGGGGCAGGGGGAGACGATGAAGCTTTCTTT. Translating it yields CASSLGAGGDDEAFF.

The V and J genes are TRBV29-1 and TRBJ2-5; 8 positions agree with TRBD2. The CDR3 is made up of 15 amino acids. The V and J ends lost 4 bases and 4 bases, in that order; junction bases with no gene match: 11. Germline values: CDR1 SQVTM, CDR2 ANQGSEA. CDR3 amino acids: CSVVSVAGGGETQYF. CDR3 coding DNA: TGCAGCGTTGTTAGCGTCGCCGGGGGGGGAGAGACCCAGTACTTC. Full variable domain (outside the CDR3, taken from reference TRBV29-1 and TRBJ2-5): SAVISQKPSRDICQRGTSLTIQCQVDSQVTMMFWYRQQPGQSLTLIATANQGSEATYESGFVIDKFPISRPNLTFSTLTVSNMSPEDSSIYLCSVVSVAGGGETQYFGPGTRLLVL.

This clone was picked up one time. The rearrangement joins TRBV28 to TRBJ1-1; 9 bases fit TRBD1. Germline CDR1 and CDR2: MDHEN and SYDVKM. This CDR3 has 14 amino acids. The J segment lost 7 bases and the V segment lost 6 bases, leaving 9 bases of the junction unmatched. CDR3 in amino acids: CASRGQGRLGEAFF. CDR3 in DNA: TGTGCCAGCAGAGGACAGGGGCGTTTGGGTGAAGCTTTCTTT.

The chain links TRBV5-6 to TRBJ2-7, with 8 bases matching TRBD1. J was trimmed by 2 bases and V by 4 bases; bases with no gene match: 5. Germline CDR1 SGHDT, CDR2 YYEEEE. The CDR3 is 14 residues long. The CDR3 DNA follows: TGTGCCAGCAGCCCGGGGACAGGAGCCTACGAGCAGTACTTC. Its protein is CASSPGTGAYEQYF.

The J gene is TRBJ2-5, the V gene TRBV10-3, with 8 positions matching TRBD1. The CDR3 has 15 residues. CDR1 is ENHRY and CDR2 is SYGVKD in the germline V gene. V was clipped by 3 bases and J by 2 bases; unmatched bases: 5. This CDR3 reads CAISEATGAQETQYF. In nucleotides, the CDR3 is TGTGCCATCAGTGAAGCGACAGGGGCTCAAGAGACCCAGTACTTC.

V and J are TRBV9 and TRBJ2-7; the match to TRBD2 covers 15 bases. The CDR3 consists of 14 residues. J lost 12 bases, V lost 1 base, and 5 bases had no gene match. Germline V gene sequence: CDR1 SGDLS, CDR2 YYNGEE. CDR3 residues: CASSVTGTSGRLYF. CDR3 bases: TGTGCCAGCAGCGTAACTGGGACTAGCGGGAGGTTGTACTTC.

CDR3 loop: CASSLGGPEAFF. CDR3 bases: TGTGCCAGCAGCTTAGGGGGGCCTGAAGCTTTCTTT. This rearrangement joins TRBV13 to TRBJ1-1; perhaps TRBD1 as D (5 bases). The CDR3 is 12 residues long. V lost 0 bases and J lost 6, with 5 bases in between. Germline V gives CDR1 PRHDT, CDR2 FYEKMQ (reference sequence).

This rearrangement joins TRBV5-1 to TRBJ1-1, with D tentatively TRBD1 (5 bases). Trimming cost V 4 bases and J 4 bases, with 11 bases left between them. This CDR3 spans 13 amino acids. The germline CDR1 and CDR2 sequences are SGHRS and YFSETQ. As DNA, the CDR3 is TGCGCCAGCAGCGACCAGGGTGGCACTGAAGCTTTCTTT. It yields the protein CASSDQGGTEAFF.

There are a few counts of this clone. The V call is TRBV5-1, the J call TRBJ2-2; D perhaps matches TRBD2 (5 bases). With 4 bases removed from V and 0 bases from J, the gap between germline ends came to 13 bases. Germline-derived CDR1 and CDR2 are SGHRS and YFSETQ. This CDR3 comprises 16 residues. The CDR3 coding sequence is TGCGCCAGCAGCGTCGGGGAATTCGCGAACACCGGGGAGCTGTTTTTT. Its protein product is CASSVGEFANTGELFF.